This TCR beta chain was profiled in a study of shared clonotypes between healthy human individuals. Study information: Per donor, three plates held CD4 naive cells, three held CD4 memory, two held CD8 naive and one held CD8 memory.

Each sorted subset replicate got 200 ng genomic DNA, about 33,000 genomes. Generated by immunoSEQ multiplex PCR, the TCRdb table keeps only in-frame clones and is missing some. The table shows 2 million to 2.5 million clones, with 80% to 95% occurring only once. Per the germline V gene, CDR1 is LNHDA and CDR2 is SQIVND (reference sequence). This CDR3 has 16 residues. V gave up 5 bases and J gave up 5 bases; unmatched junction bases: 12. The chain has TRBV19 and TRBJ2-1; 7 bases fit TRBD2. The receptor comes from a man aged 18-30 years in good health. Some clones in this sample may be carry-over from other donors' samples. The sequenced material came from naive CD4+ T cells from PBMCs. Subset described: CD45RA+ positively selected. The CDR3 sequence: CASSPWGGPADNEQFF. As DNA, the CDR3 is TGTGCCAGTAGTCCCTGGGGAGGGCCTGCCGACAATGAGCAGTTCTTC. The full variable domain, its missing parts supplied by reference TRBV19 and TRBJ2-1, is DGGITQSPKYLFRKEGQNVTLSCEQNLNHDAMYWYRQDPGQGLRLIYYSQIVNDFQKGDIAEGYSVSREKKESFPLTVTSAQKNPTAFYLCASSPWGGPADNEQFFGPGTRLTVL.